A selection of T cell receptor beta chains follows, all from one sample in a study of T-cell reconstitution after alpha-beta-depleted transplantation in children. TCRdb independently ran MiXCR on the PCR reads; one entry per CDR3 protein. The data contain hundreds of thousands of distinct CDR3 sequences, approximately 15% of them singletons. Material: PBMCs from the stem cell graft donor, obtained from the stem cell graft. The receptor set was obtained from a human donor who donated a stem cell graft to a child with acute myeloid leukemia. Both conserved end residues are part of each CDR3. The D gene is left open where the match is weak. Rows may omit the clone size; those that give it use once, few, many or a size class.

clone_size | d_call | j_call | v_call | cdr3_nt | cdr3_aa
many | NA | TRBJ1-1 | TRBV7-2 | TGTGCCAGCAGCTTCGCCAGGGTTGCCACTGAAGCTTTCTTT | CASSFARVATEAFF
many | NA | TRBJ1-4 | TRBV6-5 | TGTGCCAGCAGTTACTCGAGGGTCACCACCACTAATGAAAAACTGTTTTTT | CASSYSRVTTTNEKLFF
few | NA | TRBJ1-4 | TRBV7-2 | TGTGCCAGCAGCTCCCGGGGGGCAAGTGAAAAACTGTTTTTT | CASSSRGASEKLFF
few | TRBD1 | TRBJ1-1 | TRBV7-2 | TGTGCCAGCAGCTCGCCAGGGGGCGGGATGGGGTTTGGGAAGGCTTTCTTT | CASSSPGGGMGFGKAFF
NA | NA | TRBJ2-1 | TRBV12-3/TRBV12-4 | TGTGCCAGCAGTACCCACCGACGGGGGTTCAATGAGCAGTTCTTC | CASSTHRRGFNEQFF
many | NA | TRBJ1-6 | TRBV10-3 | TGTGCCATCAGTCCCTACCGGGACGGGAATTCACCCCTCCACTTT | CAISPYRDGNSPLHF
many | NA | TRBJ1-5 | TRBV12-3/TRBV12-4 | TGTGCCAGCAGTGCGAGGAATAGCAATCAGCCCCAGCATTTT | CASSARNSNQPQHF
NA | NA | TRBJ2-3 | TRBV20-1 | TGCAGTGCTAGAGGACACGGAGGGCTAAGCACAGATACGCAGTATTTT | CSARGHGGLSTDTQYF
few | NA | TRBJ2-2 | TRBV10-3 | TGTGCCTCGGACAGCGTCGGGTCCGGGGAGCTGTTTTTT | CASDSVGSGELFF
many | TRBD1 | TRBJ2-7 | TRBV6-1 | TGTGCCAGCAAGAACCGGGACAGGGGAAGGTACGAGCAGTACTTC | CASKNRDRGRYEQYF
few | TRBD1 | TRBJ2-7 | TRBV5-5 | TGTGCCAGCAGCCTCTTCCCGGGACAGGGATTTGATGAGCAGTACTTC | CASSLFPGQGFDEQYF
NA | NA | TRBJ2-5 | TRBV4-3 | TGCGCCAGCAGCCAAGACCAGGACTTCCAAGAGACCCAGTACTTC | CASSQDQDFQETQYF
NA | NA | TRBJ2-3 | TRBV6-5 | TGTGCCAGCAGTTACCGCCAGCGCACAGATACGCAGTATTTT | CASSYRQRTDTQYF
NA | TRBD2 | TRBJ2-7 | TRBV7-2 | TGTGCCAGCAGCTTAGGGGTTAGCGGGGGATTCTGGTACTTC | CASSLGVSGGFWYF
NA | TRBD2 | TRBJ2-7 | TRBV7-2 | TGTGCCAGCAGCCCACAGCGGGAGGAGCAGTACTTC | CASSPQREEQYF
many | NA | TRBJ2-5 | TRBV20-1 | TGCAGTGCTAGAGATAGAGGACGTAAACAAGAGACCCAGTACTTC | CSARDRGRKQETQYF
many | NA | TRBJ1-6 | TRBV20-1 | TGCAGTGCTAGAGATCTGACGGCTAATTCACCCCTCCACTTT | CSARDLTANSPLHF
many | TRBD2 | TRBJ2-3 | TRBV20-1 | TGCAGTGCTAGTACTAGCGGGGGGTTCGGCACAGATACGCAGTATTTT | CSASTSGGFGTDTQYF
few | NA | TRBJ2-7 | TRBV4-3 | TGCGCCAGCAGCCAAGATCTCGTCAGATCCTACGAGCAGTACTTC | CASSQDLVRSYEQYF
NA | TRBD2 | TRBJ2-3 | TRBV20-1 | TGCAGTGGGGTCGCGGCGGGGGGGGGCCGGAATACGCAGTATTTT | CSGVAAGGGRNTQYF
NA | TRBD1 | TRBJ1-1 | TRBV5-1 | TGCGCCAGCAGTCCCGCTGGTAGACAGGGCACTGAAGCTTTCTTT | CASSPAGRQGTEAFF
NA | NA | TRBJ1-2 | TRBV20-1 | TGCAGTGCTAGAGATGGCCGTGGGGGCGACTATGGCTACACCTTC | CSARDGRGGDYGYTF
many | TRBD1 | TRBJ1-5 | TRBV7-9 | TGTGCCAGCAGCTCCAATACCGGGACAGCGAATCAGCCCCAGCATTTT | CASSSNTGTANQPQHF
many | TRBD2 | TRBJ2-7 | TRBV10-2 | TGCGCCAGTAGAGCGGGGGCAGCCTACGAGCAGTACTTC | CASRAGAAYEQYF